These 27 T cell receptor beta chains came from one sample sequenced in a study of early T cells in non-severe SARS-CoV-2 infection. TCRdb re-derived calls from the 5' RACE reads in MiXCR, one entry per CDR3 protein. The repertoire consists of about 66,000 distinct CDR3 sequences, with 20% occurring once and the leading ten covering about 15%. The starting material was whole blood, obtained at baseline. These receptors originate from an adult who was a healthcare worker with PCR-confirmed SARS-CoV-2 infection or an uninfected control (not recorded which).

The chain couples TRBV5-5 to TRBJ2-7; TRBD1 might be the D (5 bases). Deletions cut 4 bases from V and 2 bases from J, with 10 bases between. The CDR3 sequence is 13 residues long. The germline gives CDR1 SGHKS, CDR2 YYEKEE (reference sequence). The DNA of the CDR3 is TGTGCCAGCAGCCTAAGGGGCGCCTACGAGCAGTACTTC. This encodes CASSLRGAYEQYF.

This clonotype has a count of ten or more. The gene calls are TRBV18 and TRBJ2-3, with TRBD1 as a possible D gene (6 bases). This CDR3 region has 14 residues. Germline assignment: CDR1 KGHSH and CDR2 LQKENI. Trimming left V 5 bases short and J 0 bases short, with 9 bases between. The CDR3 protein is CASSSTGSTDTQYF. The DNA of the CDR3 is TGTGCCAGCTCATCGACAGGTAGCACAGATACGCAGTATTTT.

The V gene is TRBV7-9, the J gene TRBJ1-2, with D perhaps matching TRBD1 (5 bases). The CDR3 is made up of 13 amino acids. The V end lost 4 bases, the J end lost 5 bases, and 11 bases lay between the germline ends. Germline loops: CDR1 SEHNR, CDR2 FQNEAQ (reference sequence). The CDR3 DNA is TGTGCCAGCAGCTCCCCTGGGGGTTATGGCTACACCTTC. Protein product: CASSSPGGYGYTF.

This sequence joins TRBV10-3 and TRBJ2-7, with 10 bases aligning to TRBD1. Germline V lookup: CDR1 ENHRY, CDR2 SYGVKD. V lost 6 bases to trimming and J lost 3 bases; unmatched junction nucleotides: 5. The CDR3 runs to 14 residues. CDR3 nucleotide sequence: TGTGCCATCAGAGAGGGACAGGGGAACTACGAGCAGTACTTC. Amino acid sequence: CAIREGQGNYEQYF.

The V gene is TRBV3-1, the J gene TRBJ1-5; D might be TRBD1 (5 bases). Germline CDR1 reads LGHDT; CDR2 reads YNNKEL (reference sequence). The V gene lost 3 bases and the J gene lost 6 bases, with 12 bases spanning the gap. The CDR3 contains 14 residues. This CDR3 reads CASSHSTGGQPQHF. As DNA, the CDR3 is TGTGCCAGCAGCCACTCGACGGGGGGTCAGCCCCAGCATTTT. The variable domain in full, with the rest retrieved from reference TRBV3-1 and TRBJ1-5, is DTAVSQTPKYLVTQMGNDKSIKCEQNLGHDTMYWYKQDSKKFLKIMFSYNNKELIINETVPNRFSPKSPDKAHLNLHINSLELGDSAVYFCASSHSTGGQPQHFGDGTRLSIL.

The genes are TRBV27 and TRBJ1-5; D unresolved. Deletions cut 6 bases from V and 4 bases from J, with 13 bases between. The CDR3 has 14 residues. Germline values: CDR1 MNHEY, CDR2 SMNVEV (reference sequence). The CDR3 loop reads CASSKDGMNQPQHF. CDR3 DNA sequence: TGTGCCAGCAGCAAGGACGGAATGAATCAGCCCCAGCATTTT.

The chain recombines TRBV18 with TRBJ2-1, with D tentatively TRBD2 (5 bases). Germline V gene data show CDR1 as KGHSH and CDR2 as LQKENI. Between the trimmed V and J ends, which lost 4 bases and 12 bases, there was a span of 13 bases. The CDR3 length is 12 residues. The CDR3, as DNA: TGTGCCAGCTCACAGGACTCCCCCTGGCAGTTCTTC. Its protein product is CASSQDSPWQFF.

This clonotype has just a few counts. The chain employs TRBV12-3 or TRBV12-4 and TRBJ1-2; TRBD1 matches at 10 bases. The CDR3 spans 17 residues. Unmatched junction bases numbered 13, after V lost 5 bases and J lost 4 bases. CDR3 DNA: TGTGCCAGCAGTCCAGCCCGGACAGGGGGATATGTCTATGGCTACACCTTC. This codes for CASSPARTGGYVYGYTF.

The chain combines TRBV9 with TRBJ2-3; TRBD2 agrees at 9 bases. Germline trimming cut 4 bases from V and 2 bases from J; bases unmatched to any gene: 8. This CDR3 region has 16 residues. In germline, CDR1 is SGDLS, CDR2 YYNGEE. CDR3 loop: CASSPLTSGYTDTQYF. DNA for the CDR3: TGTGCCAGCAGCCCACTAACTAGCGGGTACACAGATACGCAGTATTTT.

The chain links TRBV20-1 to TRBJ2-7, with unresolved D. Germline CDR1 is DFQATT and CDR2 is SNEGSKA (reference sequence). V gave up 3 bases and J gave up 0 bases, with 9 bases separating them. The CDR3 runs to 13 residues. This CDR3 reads CSARTVSSYEQYF. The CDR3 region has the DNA TGCAGTGCTAGGACCGTAAGCTCCTACGAGCAGTACTTC.

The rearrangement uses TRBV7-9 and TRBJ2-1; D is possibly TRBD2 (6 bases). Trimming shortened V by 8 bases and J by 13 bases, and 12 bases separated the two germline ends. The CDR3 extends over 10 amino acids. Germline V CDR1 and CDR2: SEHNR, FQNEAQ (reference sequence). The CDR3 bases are TGTGCCAGCGATTCCGGGACTCAGTTCTTC. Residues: CASDSGTQFF.

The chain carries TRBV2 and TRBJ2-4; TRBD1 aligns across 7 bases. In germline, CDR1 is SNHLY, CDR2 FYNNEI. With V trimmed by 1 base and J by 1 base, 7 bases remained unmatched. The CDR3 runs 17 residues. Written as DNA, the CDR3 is TGTGCCAGCAGTGAAGAGGCAGGGGGAATTGCCAAAAACATTCAGTACTTC. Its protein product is CASSEEAGGIAKNIQYF.

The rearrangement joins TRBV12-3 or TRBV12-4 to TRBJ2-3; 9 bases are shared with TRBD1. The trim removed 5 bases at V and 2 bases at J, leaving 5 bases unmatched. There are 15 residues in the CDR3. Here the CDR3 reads CASSLRDRDTDTQYF. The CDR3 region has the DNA TGTGCCAGCAGTCTCAGGGACAGGGACACAGATACGCAGTATTTT.

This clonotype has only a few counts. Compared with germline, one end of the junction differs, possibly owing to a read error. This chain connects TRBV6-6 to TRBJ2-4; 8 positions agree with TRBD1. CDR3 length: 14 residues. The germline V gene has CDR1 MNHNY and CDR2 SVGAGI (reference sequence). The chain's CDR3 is CASKPGQGKNIQYF. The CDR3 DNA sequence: TGCGCCAGCAAACCTGGACAGGGAAAAAACATTCAGTACTTC.

The CDR3, as DNA: TGCGCCAGCAGTGGGGGAATACTTGGATCCGGGGAGCTGTTTTTT. This translates into CASSGGILGSGELFF. The V gene is TRBV10-2, the J gene TRBJ2-2; D is unresolved. V was cut by 4 bases and J by 6 bases, with 15 bases left in between. CDR3 length: 15 amino acids. CDR1 is WSHSY and CDR2 is SAAADI in the germline V gene.

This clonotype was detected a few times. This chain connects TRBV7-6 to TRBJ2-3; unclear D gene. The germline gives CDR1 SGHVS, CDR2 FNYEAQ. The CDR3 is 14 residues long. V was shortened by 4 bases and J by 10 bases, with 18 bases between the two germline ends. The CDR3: CASSSHPAVAPQYF. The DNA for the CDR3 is TGTGCCAGCAGCTCACACCCGGCAGTGGCTCCGCAGTATTTT.

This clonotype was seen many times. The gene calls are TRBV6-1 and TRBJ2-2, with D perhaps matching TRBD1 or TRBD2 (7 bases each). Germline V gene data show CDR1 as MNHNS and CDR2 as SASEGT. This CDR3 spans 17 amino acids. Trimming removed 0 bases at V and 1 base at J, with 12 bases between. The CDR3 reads CASSEAGGGLNTGELFF. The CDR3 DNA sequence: TGTGCCAGCAGTGAAGCGGGAGGGGGCCTGAACACCGGGGAGCTGTTTTTT.

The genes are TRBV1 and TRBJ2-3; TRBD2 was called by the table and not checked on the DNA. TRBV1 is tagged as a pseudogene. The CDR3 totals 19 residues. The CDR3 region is CTSSRISSGGAGGTDTQYF. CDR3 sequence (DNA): TGCACCAGCAGCCGCATATCTAGCGGGGGGGCCGGTGGCACAGATACGCAGTATTTT.

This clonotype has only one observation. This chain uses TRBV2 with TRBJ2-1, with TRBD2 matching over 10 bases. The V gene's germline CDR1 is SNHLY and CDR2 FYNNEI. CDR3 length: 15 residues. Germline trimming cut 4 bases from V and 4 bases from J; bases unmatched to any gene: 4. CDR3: CASSALAGVYNEQFF. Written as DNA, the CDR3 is TGTGCCAGCAGTGCTCTAGCGGGGGTGTACAATGAGCAGTTCTTC.

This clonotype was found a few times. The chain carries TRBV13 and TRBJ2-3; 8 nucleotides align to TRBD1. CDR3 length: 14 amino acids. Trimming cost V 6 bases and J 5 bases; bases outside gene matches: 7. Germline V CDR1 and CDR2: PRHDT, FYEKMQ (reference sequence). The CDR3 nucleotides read TGTGCCAGCAGTCTACGACAGGGGTTAGATACGCAGTATTTT. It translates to CASSLRQGLDTQYF.

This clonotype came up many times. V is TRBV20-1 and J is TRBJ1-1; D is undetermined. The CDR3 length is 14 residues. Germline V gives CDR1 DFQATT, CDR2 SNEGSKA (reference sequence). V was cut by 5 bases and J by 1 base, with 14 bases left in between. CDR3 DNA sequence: TGCAGTGCTCCCCAAACCGGAGGGAACACTGAAGCTTTCTTT. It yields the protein CSAPQTGGNTEAFF.

In nucleotides, the CDR3 is TGTGCCAGCACCAGCGGGTCTGGGGCCAACGTCCTGACTTTC. Its protein is CASTSGSGANVLTF. The rearrangement uses TRBV12-3 or TRBV12-4 and TRBJ2-6, with D possibly TRBD2 on 6 matching bases. This CDR3 is 14 amino acids long. Trimming shortened V by 7 bases and J by 1 base, and 8 bases separated the two germline ends.

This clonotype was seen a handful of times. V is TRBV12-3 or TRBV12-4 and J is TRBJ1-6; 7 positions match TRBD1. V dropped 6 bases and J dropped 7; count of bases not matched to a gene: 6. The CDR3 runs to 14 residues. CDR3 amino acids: CASRQGMGNSPLHF. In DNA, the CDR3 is TGTGCCAGCAGACAGGGGATGGGCAATTCACCCCTCCACTTT.

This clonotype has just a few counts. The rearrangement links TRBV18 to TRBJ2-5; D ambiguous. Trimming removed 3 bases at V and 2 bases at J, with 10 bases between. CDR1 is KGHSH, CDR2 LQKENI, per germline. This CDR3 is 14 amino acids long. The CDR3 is CASSPPMAQETQYF. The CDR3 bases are TGTGCCAGCTCACCCCCGATGGCGCAAGAGACCCAGTACTTC.

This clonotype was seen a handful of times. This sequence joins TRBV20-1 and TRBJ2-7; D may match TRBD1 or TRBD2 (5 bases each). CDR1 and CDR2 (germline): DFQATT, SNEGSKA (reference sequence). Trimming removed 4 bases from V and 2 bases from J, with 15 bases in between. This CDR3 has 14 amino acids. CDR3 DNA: TGCAGTGCTAACTCCGGGACGGCGACCTACGAGCAGTACTTC. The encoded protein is CSANSGTATYEQYF.

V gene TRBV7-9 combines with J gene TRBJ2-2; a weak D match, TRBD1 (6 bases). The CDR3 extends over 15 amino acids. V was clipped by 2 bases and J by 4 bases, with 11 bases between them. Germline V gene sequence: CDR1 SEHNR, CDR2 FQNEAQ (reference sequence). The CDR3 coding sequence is TGTGCCAGCAGCTTAAGGGGGTCTAGCACCGGGGAGCTGTTTTTT. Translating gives CASSLRGSSTGELFF. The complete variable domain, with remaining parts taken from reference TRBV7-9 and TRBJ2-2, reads DTGVSQNPRHKITKRGQNVTFRCDPISEHNRLYWYRQTLGQGPEFLTYFQNEAQLEKSRLLSDRFSAERPKGSFSTLEIQRTEQGDSAMYLCASSLRGSSTGELFFGEGSRLTVL.

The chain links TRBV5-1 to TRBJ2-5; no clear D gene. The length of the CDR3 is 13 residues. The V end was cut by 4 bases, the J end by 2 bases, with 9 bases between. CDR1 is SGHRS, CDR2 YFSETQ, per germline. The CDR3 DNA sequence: TGCGCCAGCAGCATAGGAGTGCAAGAGACCCAGTACTTC. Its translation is CASSIGVQETQYF.